This record concerns one TCR beta chain sequence. Its antigen is currently not known. A junction end diverges from the germline sequence, so it may reflect a read error. Before undergoing thyroid surgery, none of the patients had been given any kind of treatment. Patient clinical samples collected from about 2012 to 2018 were retrospectively analysed using T-cell receptor beta sequencing. Libraries came from PCR. Sequencing used an Illumina HiSeq 4000. The TCR beta-chain CDR3 region of each patient was profiled by high-throughput sequencing. The paper's processing steps were these. The researchers built a classifier to tell apart papillary thyroid cancer patients with distant metastasis, based on CDR3 differences among clinicopathological groups. To measure repertoire diversity the researchers used the Shannon index, while the Morisita-Horn index served to gauge how similar the tumor and blood repertoires were. Starting from the raw public reads, TCRdb applied fastp trimming at Q25, assembled clones with MiXCR and retained in-frame beta chains. In this record, the V and J calls reflect TCRdb's handling and not the investigators' own analysis. This sample has 10,000 to 15,000 clones in its table, and 25% to 40% of those were observed once. 15% to 19% of the sample goes to the ten largest clones.

CDR1 and CDR2, looked up from the germline V gene, are SGHTA and FQGTGA. Taken from cysteine to phenylalanine, the CDR3 has 15 residues. Only CDR3 DNA remains: 45 bases, in frame from the first base. This sample was included in a study of metastatic and nonmetastatic thyroid tumors (dated by TCRdb to about 2020). Regarding the research as a whole: Repertoires from peripheral blood and from tumor or nodule tissue samples of malignant and benign thyroid patients were compared.

Overall results and qualifications from the work: In both blood and tumor samples, malignant tumors were reported to have significantly higher TCR beta diversity than benign nodules.

The chain is encoded by TRBV7-3 joined to TRBJ2-2; the D assignment is uncertain and may be TRBD1 or TRBD2, with 6 bases supporting each. The source of this sequence is a male donor with papillary thyroid cancer or a benign thyroid nodule (not recorded which). Some clones in this sample may be carry-over from other donors' samples. The sample taken for sequencing was tumor tissue. At the DNA level, the sequence is TGTGCCAGCAGCTTAAGCTGGGGGGCCATCGGGCAGCTGTTTTTT. It translates as CASSLSWGAIGQLFF.